This section outlines one T cell receptor beta chain sequence together with its context. The data originate from a study of control samples from healthy donors and cancer patients. Produced via immunoSEQ multiplex PCR; TCRdb's table is partial and in-frame only. The data hold approximately 80,000 clones, with 90% to 95% observed a single time. Looked up from germline, CDR1 is LNHDA and CDR2 is SQIVND (reference sequence). V trimming: 3 bases; J trimming: 6 bases; junction bases outside the gene matches: 9. There are 16 residues in the CDR3. The V and J genes are TRBV19 and TRBJ2-2, with 8 bases aligning to TRBD1. The clonotype was recovered from a man under 40 in good health. Sequenced: blood. The chain's CDR3 is CASSIGQGALPGELFF. The CDR3 DNA is TGTGCCAGTAGTATCGGGCAGGGGGCGCTACCCGGGGAGCTGTTTTTT.